This entry lists 25 T cell receptor beta chains sequenced from one sample in a study of T cells after yellow fever vaccination. Each CDR3 protein is one row after TCRdb ran MiXCR on the 5' RACE reads. The profile covers about 340,000 distinct CDR3 sequences, with roughly an eighth appearing a single time and 3.2% taken by the ten largest. The source was CD4+ T cells sorted from PBMCs, collected 15 days after the yellow fever booster vaccination. The receptors here all came from a man aged 18 to 30 who received the YFV17D yellow fever vaccine.

This clonotype was counted a few times. The J gene is TRBJ2-2, the V gene TRBV24-1; D is possibly TRBD1 or TRBD2 (5 bases each). V lost 3 bases and J lost 1, with 8 bases in between. Germline CDR1 and CDR2: KGHDR and SFDVKD. The length of the CDR3 is 15 residues. DNA of the CDR3: TGTGCCACCAGTGATCCGGGACGGAACACCGGGGAGCTGTTTTTT. This sequence encodes CATSDPGRNTGELFF.

At least ten counts were recorded for this clonotype. The V gene is TRBV7-9, the J gene TRBJ2-1, with 15 bases aligning to TRBD2. V lost 5 bases and J lost 7; bases outside the gene matches: 12. Germline values: CDR1 SEHNR, CDR2 FQNEAQ (reference sequence). The CDR3 sequence is 18 residues long. The CDR3 region is CASSRRALGLAGGNEQFF. CDR3 DNA sequence: TGTGCCAGCAGCCGGAGGGCTTTAGGACTAGCGGGGGGGAATGAGCAGTTCTTC.

The chain couples TRBV6-2 or TRBV6-3 to TRBJ1-1; D unclear. The V end lost 6 bases, the J end lost 4 bases, and 15 bases lay between the germline ends. The CDR3 loop spans 14 amino acids. Germline CDR1 and CDR2: MNHEY and SVGEGT. CDR3 loop: CASRLRRTRTEAFF. The CDR3 DNA is TGTGCCAGCAGACTTCGACGGACTCGCACTGAAGCTTTCTTT.

This clonotype was recorded a few times. The chain recombines TRBV5-1 with TRBJ1-1; perhaps TRBD1 as D (6 bases). Trimming stripped 5 bases from V and 0 bases from J, with 11 bases between. This CDR3 has 14 amino acids. Germline V gene sequence: CDR1 SGHRS, CDR2 YFSETQ. Here the CDR3 DNA reads TGCGCCAGCAGGGAGGACAGCATGAACACTGAAGCTTTCTTT. Its translation is CASREDSMNTEAFF.

The rearrangement links TRBV7-9 to TRBJ1-2, with D possibly being TRBD1 (6 bases). This CDR3 region has 14 residues. Trimming left V 2 bases short and J 6 bases short, with 13 bases between. From germline, CDR1 is SEHNR and CDR2 FQNEAQ (reference sequence). CDR3 loop: CASSLRAGEDGYTF. The CDR3 nucleotides are TGTGCCAGCAGCTTAAGGGCAGGGGAGGATGGCTACACCTTC.

This clonotype was counted a few times. V is TRBV27 and J is TRBJ2-3; D is ambiguous. V gave up 6 bases and J gave up 3 bases, with 16 bases separating them. This CDR3 region has 15 residues. The V gene's germline CDR1 is MNHEY and CDR2 SMNVEV (reference sequence). The CDR3 DNA reads as TGTGCCAGCAGCCCAAATAGGGTTAGGACAGATACGCAGTATTTT. Amino acids: CASSPNRVRTDTQYF.

The chain employs TRBV20-1 and TRBJ2-3; D is possibly TRBD1 (5 bases). The length of the CDR3 is 12 residues. V lost 6 bases and J 1 base, leaving 8 bases between the germline ends. CDR1 is DFQATT and CDR2 is SNEGSKA in the germline V gene (reference sequence). CDR3 DNA: TGCAGTGCCGGACACCGCACAGATACGCAGTATTTT. Amino acids: CSAGHRTDTQYF.

A few counts support this clonotype. V gene TRBV5-5 combines with J gene TRBJ2-6, with D perhaps TRBD2 (5 bases). The CDR3 is 17 residues long. CDR1 is SGHKS and CDR2 is YYEKEE in the germline V gene (reference sequence). V was trimmed by 4 bases and J by 2 bases, leaving 16 bases between them. CDR3 region: CASSRTLRDAGANVLTF. CDR3 nucleotide sequence: TGTGCCAGCAGCCGTACGCTGAGGGATGCTGGGGCCAACGTCCTGACTTTC.

This clonotype was seen ten or more times. This sequence joins TRBV14 and TRBJ2-5; 9 bases are a match to TRBD2. The ends lost 5 bases at V and 1 base at J; junction bases unmatched: 2. The germline V gene has CDR1 SGHDN and CDR2 FVKESK. CDR3 length equals 14 residues. This CDR3 reads CASSVAGVQETQYF. As DNA, the CDR3 is TGTGCCAGCAGCGTAGCGGGGGTCCAAGAGACCCAGTACTTC.

The J gene is TRBJ2-1, the V gene TRBV9, with a weak D call TRBD2 (6 bases). Germline loops: CDR1 SGDLS, CDR2 YYNGEE. Trimming took 3 bases from V and 3 from J, leaving 16 bases between them. The CDR3 is made up of 16 amino acids. This CDR3 reads CASSATGGIGYNEQFF. As DNA, the CDR3 is TGTGCCAGCAGCGCCACCGGGGGAATTGGCTACAATGAGCAGTTCTTC.

This clonotype came up a few times. The chain is built from TRBV20-1 and TRBJ1-6; no firm D call. V lost 6 bases to trimming and J lost 6 bases, with 15 bases between them. The CDR3 length is 14 residues. Germline CDR1 DFQATT, CDR2 SNEGSKA (reference sequence). The CDR3 region has the DNA TGCAGTGCCTACCGTCGAGGAGGTAATTCACCCCTCCACTTT. It yields the protein CSAYRRGGNSPLHF.

This clonotype was counted between two and nine times. The V call is TRBV28, the J call TRBJ2-7; 9 bases agree with TRBD1. The CDR3 runs 14 residues. V shed 6 bases, J shed 2 bases, and the junction held 5 bases outside the gene matches. Per germline, CDR1 MDHEN and CDR2 SYDVKM. CDR3 DNA sequence: TGTGCCAGCAGCTACGGGACAGGGACCTACGAGCAGTACTTC. As protein: CASSYGTGTYEQYF. Combining the CDR3 with reference TRBV28 and TRBJ2-7 gives the whole variable domain DVKVTQSSRYLVKRTGEKVFLECVQDMDHENMFWYRQDPGLGLRLIYFSYDVKMKEKGDIPEGYSVSREKKERFSLILESASTNQTSMYLCASSYGTGTYEQYFGPGTRLTVT.

This clonotype was recorded a few times. V is TRBV4-1 and J is TRBJ1-2; D is perhaps TRBD1 (6 bases). The germline V gene has CDR1 MGHRA and CDR2 YSYEKL. The CDR3 covers 16 residues. V lost 2 bases and J lost 3, with 16 bases in between. CDR3 nucleotides: TGCGCCAGCAGCCAAAGCGGTTGGGCAGGGGACTATGGCTACACCTTC. Translation gives CASSQSGWAGDYGYTF.

This clonotype occurred a few times. V and J are TRBV5-1 and TRBJ2-5, with 8 bases identical to TRBD2. The CDR3 has 15 amino acids. Germline V CDR1 and CDR2: SGHRS, YFSETQ. J gave up 4 bases and V 0 bases, and 5 bases lay outside the gene matches. CDR3: CASSLEAGAVETQYF. The CDR3 DNA is TGCGCCAGCAGCTTGGAAGCGGGGGCTGTAGAGACCCAGTACTTC.

The table lists this clonotype with a few counts. V is TRBV10-3 and J is TRBJ2-5; D perhaps matches TRBD2 (7 bases). Per the germline V gene, CDR1 is ENHRY and CDR2 is SYGVKD. This CDR3 is built from 14 residues. The germline V and J ends were trimmed by 10 bases and 3 bases, with 18 bases remaining between them. The CDR3 nucleotides are TGTGCCACCGGACGGGGGCTAGCGGAAGAGACCCAGTACTTC. Its translation: CATGRGLAEETQYF.

This clonotype was seen only a few times. The V gene is TRBV7-9, the J gene TRBJ2-5, with D tentatively TRBD1 (6 bases). Germline assignment: CDR1 SEHNR and CDR2 FQNEAQ (reference sequence). The length of the CDR3 is 14 residues. The ends were cut back, 6 bases at V and 2 bases at J, with 13 bases in the middle. As DNA, the CDR3 is TGTGCCAGCAGACAACAGGGAGCTCAAGAGACCCAGTACTTC. Translated: CASRQQGAQETQYF.

The chain uses TRBV12-3 or TRBV12-4 and TRBJ1-2; D unclear. The CDR3 runs to 13 residues. Trimming shortened V by 2 bases and J by 7 bases, and 11 bases separated the two germline ends. The CDR3: CASSLNYDGGYTF. The CDR3 DNA reads as TGTGCCAGCAGTTTAAATTATGACGGTGGCTACACCTTC.

The V gene is TRBV20-1, the J gene TRBJ2-4; 10 nucleotides line up with TRBD2. The CDR3 is 15 amino acids. In germline, CDR1 is DFQATT, CDR2 SNEGSKA (reference sequence). V shed 7 bases and J 6 bases; nucleotides not matched to a gene: 12. The CDR3 reads CSVGGGLAGVNIQYF. The CDR3 region has the DNA TGCAGTGTCGGAGGGGGGCTAGCGGGGGTAAACATTCAGTACTTC.

The chain uses TRBV7-8 and TRBJ1-5; no clear D gene. V was cut by 5 bases and J by 2 bases, with 16 bases left in between. The V gene's germline CDR1 is SGHVS and CDR2 FQNEAQ. The CDR3 consists of 16 residues. The CDR3 reads CASSGRDGWGNQPQHF. The CDR3 nucleotides read TGTGCCAGCAGCGGGAGGGATGGATGGGGCAATCAGCCCCAGCATTTT. Together with reference TRBV7-8 and TRBJ1-5, the CDR3 gives the full variable domain: GAGVSQSPRYKVAKRGQDVALRCDPISGHVSLFWYQQALGQGPEFLTYFQNEAQLDKSGLPSDRFFAERPEGSVSTLKIQRTQQEDSAVYLCASSGRDGWGNQPQHFGDGTRLSIL.

J is TRBJ1-4 and V is TRBV6-5, with D perhaps matching TRBD1 (6 bases). This CDR3 comprises 14 residues. The V gene's germline CDR1 is MNHEY and CDR2 SVGAGI. V lost 5 bases to trimming and J lost 3 bases, with 10 bases between them. CDR3 nucleotides: TGTGCCAGCAGTCTGGGGGCTGCTAATGAAAAACTGTTTTTT. Encoded protein: CASSLGAANEKLFF.

This clonotype was recorded many times. At one end the junction does not follow the germline gene, possibly because of a read error. The gene calls are TRBV5-4 and TRBJ2-1; the D gene is possibly TRBD1 (5 bases). CDR1 SGHNT and CDR2 YYREEE come from the germline V gene (reference sequence). This CDR3 comprises 12 residues. This CDR3 is CASSLGATGMAF. Written as DNA, the CDR3 is TGTGCCAGCAGCTTGGGTGCAACAGGTATGGCCTTC.

The rearrangement links TRBV2 to TRBJ1-3, with unresolved D. CDR1 is SNHLY, CDR2 FYNNEI, per germline. Trimming removed 1 base from V and 4 bases from J, with 11 bases in between. The CDR3 is 15 residues long. The CDR3 DNA is TGTGCCAGCAGTGAAGAGGAGGGTTACGGAAACACCATATATTTT. This sequence encodes CASSEEEGYGNTIYF.

This clonotype was observed a few times. This chain joins TRBV11-2 and TRBJ2-3, with 12 bases aligning to TRBD2. Germline V gene lookup returns CDR1 SGHAT and CDR2 FQNNGV. This CDR3 comprises 17 residues. V lost 5 bases, J lost 2 bases, and 8 bases stayed unmatched. In DNA form, the CDR3 reads TGTGCCAGCAGCCTCTGGACTAGCGGGACCCTCACAGATACGCAGTATTTT. This translates into CASSLWTSGTLTDTQYF.

The chain joins TRBV12-3 or TRBV12-4 to TRBJ1-4, with D possibly being TRBD1 (5 bases). This CDR3 comprises 14 residues. The V and J ends lost 4 bases and 7 bases respectively, with 13 bases between them. CDR3: CASSSGSSGEKLFF. As DNA, the CDR3 is TGTGCCAGCAGTTCAGGGTCATCGGGTGAAAAACTGTTTTTT.

The rearrangement links TRBV7-2 to TRBJ1-1, with TRBD1 matching over 8 bases. The CDR3 loop spans 15 amino acids. The trim removed 4 bases at V and 4 bases at J, leaving 8 bases unmatched. Germline V gives CDR1 SGHTA, CDR2 FQGNSA. CDR3 region: CASSSDRDYFTEAFF. The DNA of the CDR3 is TGTGCCAGCAGCTCGGACAGGGACTATTTCACTGAAGCTTTCTTT.